The 14 T cell receptor beta chains below all came from one sample that was sequenced in a study of PD-L1 blockade in urothelial cancer. Time point specified: pretreatment peripheral blood. The protocol was immunoSEQ multiplex PCR, while the TCRdb copy is restricted to in-frame clones and leaves out a portion. The data contain 70,000 to 75,000 clones, around 90% of them singletons. Here the sequenced sample was PBMCs, taken around atezolizumab (anti-PD-L1) treatment. These receptors were taken from a man between 65 and 80 years old with urothelial cancer.

The gene calls are TRBV27 and TRBJ1-5, with unresolved D. V lost 1 base and J 0 bases, leaving 7 bases between the germline ends. Per the germline V gene, CDR1 is MNHEY and CDR2 is SMNVEV (reference sequence). The length of the CDR3 is 15 residues. The CDR3 DNA sequence: TGTGCCAGCAGTTTATTCAGTTATAGCAATCAGCCCCAGCATTTT. This sequence encodes CASSLFSYSNQPQHF.

The sample holds one count of this clone. V and J are TRBV5-4 and TRBJ2-1; 12 bases map to TRBD2. V lost 4 bases to trimming and J lost 3 bases; unmatched junction nucleotides: 2. The CDR3 consists of 15 residues. CDR1 and CDR2 (germline): SGHNT, YYREEE (reference sequence). CDR3 nucleotides: TGTGCCAGCAGCCTGACTAGCGGGAGCTACAATGAGCAGTTCTTC. Protein sequence: CASSLTSGSYNEQFF.

The chain couples TRBV19 to TRBJ2-2; 7 nucleotides agree with TRBD1. There are 14 residues in the CDR3. Germline CDR1 reads LNHDA; CDR2 reads SQIVND (reference sequence). V dropped 6 bases and J dropped 1; count of bases not matched to a gene: 2. CDR3 in DNA: TGTGCCAGTAGCCGGACAGGGAACACCGGGGAGCTGTTTTTT. Translation gives CASSRTGNTGELFF.

This sequence joins TRBV6-1 and TRBJ2-7; D is ambiguous. There are 13 residues in the CDR3. Per the germline V gene, CDR1 is MNHNS and CDR2 is SASEGT. The V and J ends lost 1 base and 1 base respectively, with 5 bases between them. CDR3 loop: CASSEELSYEQYF. As DNA, the CDR3 is TGTGCCAGCAGTGAAGAACTTTCCTACGAGCAGTACTTC.

The sample holds one count of this clone. The rearrangement joins TRBV5-1 to TRBJ2-1; TRBD1 matches 7 bases. The V gene's germline CDR1 is SGHRS and CDR2 YFSETQ. The CDR3 extends over 20 amino acids. The J segment lost 1 base and the V segment lost 0 bases, leaving 16 bases of the junction unmatched. CDR3 region: CASSLDRGRHTPQSYNEQFF. The CDR3 coding sequence is TGCGCCAGCAGCTTGGACAGGGGAAGGCATACTCCTCAATCCTACAATGAGCAGTTCTTC. The entire variable domain, with the rest obtained from reference TRBV5-1 and TRBJ2-1, is as follows: KAGVTQTPRYLIKTRGQQVTLSCSPISGHRSVSWYQQTPGQGLQFLFEYFSETQRNKGNFPGRFSGRQFSNSRSEMNVSTLELGDSALYLCASSLDRGRHTPQSYNEQFFGPGTRLTVL.

The genes are TRBV7-2 and TRBJ2-2; TRBD2 agrees at 14 bases. Germline CDR1 and CDR2: SGHTA and FQGNSA. V lost 4 bases, J lost 6 bases, and 10 bases stayed unmatched. The CDR3 is 18 amino acids. CDR3 DNA: TGTGCCAGCAGCTGGAGGACTAGCGGGAGGCCTAGGGCCGGGGAGCTGTTTTTT. This sequence encodes CASSWRTSGRPRAGELFF.

The chain recombines TRBV28 with TRBJ2-3, with a weak D call TRBD2 (5 bases). The length of the CDR3 is 15 residues. Deletions cut 1 base from V and 2 bases from J, with 10 bases between. Germline V lookup: CDR1 MDHEN, CDR2 SYDVKM. CDR3 nucleotide sequence: TGTGCCAGCAGTTTATCGGCGGGTTTCACAGATACGCAGTATTTT. As protein: CASSLSAGFTDTQYF.

The V call is TRBV10-3, the J call TRBJ1-4, with D tentatively TRBD1 (6 bases). The CDR3 totals 15 residues. V was trimmed by 0 bases and J by 3 bases, leaving 8 bases between them. CDR1 is ENHRY and CDR2 is SYGVKD in the germline V gene. CDR3 in amino acids: CAISESGGANEKLFF. The CDR3 nucleotides read TGTGCCATCAGTGAGTCAGGGGGAGCTAATGAAAAACTGTTTTTT.

The chain combines TRBV6-6 with TRBJ1-5, with TRBD1 identical over 7 bases. CDR3 length equals 16 residues. Looked up from germline, CDR1 is MNHNY and CDR2 is SVGAGI (reference sequence). The junction had 14 bases not matched to a gene; V was cut back by 5 bases and J by 7 bases. The CDR3 sequence is CASSPNIGPGGQPQHF. The CDR3 nucleotides read TGTGCCAGCAGTCCCAATATAGGGCCAGGGGGGCAGCCCCAGCATTTT.

The V call is TRBV13, the J call TRBJ2-1, with 8 bases lining up with TRBD2. The V and J ends lost 8 bases and 1 base, in that order; junction bases with no gene match: 10. This CDR3 is 16 amino acids long. Germline CDR1 and CDR2: PRHDT and FYEKMQ (reference sequence). This CDR3 is CASGPGGVGSYNEQFF. In DNA form, the CDR3 reads TGTGCCAGCGGACCGGGAGGGGTGGGTTCCTACAATGAGCAGTTCTTC.

The chain couples TRBV28 to TRBJ1-4; 7 bases match TRBD1. CDR3 length equals 15 residues. Germline assignment: CDR1 MDHEN and CDR2 SYDVKM. V trimming: 7 bases; J trimming: 7 bases; junction bases outside the gene matches: 12. This CDR3 is CASTLQGTGAEKLFF. CDR3 coding DNA: TGTGCCAGCACTCTACAGGGCACAGGGGCTGAAAAACTGTTTTTT.

The V gene is TRBV11-1, the J gene TRBJ1-1; 7 bases agree with TRBD1. In germline, CDR1 is SGHAT, CDR2 FQDESV (reference sequence). The V segment lost 1 base and the J segment 4 bases; nucleotides outside the gene matches: 6. The CDR3 has 15 amino acids. Here the CDR3 reads CASSLEGAGATEAFF. The CDR3 coding sequence is TGTGCCAGCAGCTTAGAGGGGGCAGGGGCCACTGAAGCTTTCTTT.

The chain is built from TRBV4-2 and TRBJ1-5; D not resolved. The CDR3 runs 15 residues. Germline lookup yields CDR1 LGHNA and CDR2 YNFKEQ. V lost 1 base, J lost 3 bases, and 10 bases lay in between. The CDR3 region is CASSQGGRYNQPQHF. CDR3 bases: TGTGCCAGCAGCCAAGGAGGCCGATACAATCAGCCCCAGCATTTT.

The chain links TRBV4-1 to TRBJ2-7, with a weak D call TRBD1 (7 bases). The ends were cut back, 2 bases at V and 3 bases at J, with 23 bases in the middle. This CDR3 spans 18 amino acids. CDR1 MGHRA and CDR2 YSYEKL come from the germline V gene. The CDR3 spells CASSQIYFRAGGFYEQYF. DNA of the CDR3: TGCGCCAGCAGCCAAATTTACTTTAGGGCAGGGGGGTTCTACGAGCAGTACTTC.